The clone carrying this TCR beta chain showed up many times. This entry comes from a study of T cells in Graves' hyperthyroidism and ophthalmopathy. RNA transcripts served as the template for amplifying TCR beta CDR3 regions. During a first-round RT-PCR of the TCR CDR3, the HTBI primer set was used. TCRdb recomputed calls from the multiplex PCR reads with MiXCR, one row per CDR3 protein. Of 500,000 to 600,000 distinct CDR3 sequences in the sample, roughly 46% were seen once. CDR1 and CDR2 from the germline V gene are LGHNA and YSLEER. Trimming cost V 3 bases and J 4 bases; bases outside gene matches: 0. The CDR3 totals 15 residues.

The material sequenced was peripheral blood or thyroid tissue (not recorded which). J is TRBJ2-7 and V is TRBV4-3; the match to TRBD2 covers 16 bases. The receptor was derived from a woman between 18 and 30 years old with Graves' hyperthyroidism. In DNA form, the CDR3 reads TGCGCCAGCAGCCAGGGACTAGCGGGAGGGTACGAGCAGTACTTC. The encoded protein is CASSQGLAGGYEQYF.